These T cell receptor beta chains were read from a single sample in a study of beta chain features in type 1 diabetes. The protocol was immunoSEQ multiplex PCR, while the TCRdb copy is restricted to in-frame clones and leaves out a portion. This sample yields nearly 700,000 clones, of which around 15% are seen a single time; 0.022% belongs to the top ten. What was sequenced was naive CD4+ T cells from blood. These receptors were collected from a man aged 18 to 30 with type 1 diabetes. The CDR3 runs from the conserved cysteine through the conserved F or W. The D gene is left open where the match is weak. A clone size is listed for some rows: how often the clone was seen (once, few, many), or a class if it is expanded.

v_call	clone_size	j_call	d_call	cdr3_aa	cdr3_nt
TRBV4-1	.	TRBJ1-1	.	CASSQVGRSEGAFF	TGCGCCAGCAGCCAAGTAGGCAGGTCAGAAGGAGCTTTCTTT
TRBV5-6	.	TRBJ2-7	.	CASKIKDRTYEQYF	TGTGCCAGTAAGATAAAAGACAGGACCTACGAGCAGTACTTC
TRBV11-2	.	TRBJ1-3	.	CASSFGISSGNTIYF	TGTGCCAGCAGCTTTGGGATTAGCTCTGGAAACACCATATATTTT
TRBV6-5	.	TRBJ1-6	.	CASRGFWTGDSPLHF	TGTGCCAGCAGGGGCTTTTGGACCGGAGATTCACCCCTCCACTTT
TRBV6-5	.	TRBJ2-3	.	CASSFGGSTDTQYF	TGTGCCAGCAGTTTCGGAGGGAGCACAGATACGCAGTATTTT
TRBV28	few	TRBJ2-7	.	CASSGAREQYF	TGTGCCAGCAGTGGGGCGCGGGAGCAGTACTTC
TRBV19	.	TRBJ2-6	.	CASSIQTQSGANVLTF	TGTGCCAGTAGTATACAAACACAGTCTGGGGCCAACGTCCTGACTTTC
TRBV19	.	TRBJ2-5	.	CASSGGLQETQYF	TGTGCCAGTAGTGGCGGCCTCCAAGAGACCCAGTACTTC
TRBV5-1	.	TRBJ2-6	.	CASSRDLSGANVLTF	TGCGCCAGCAGTCGGGACCTCTCTGGGGCCAACGTCCTGACTTTC
TRBV6-5	few	TRBJ2-3	.	CASSPLGRDTQYF	TGTGCCAGCAGTCCCCTAGGCCGAGATACGCAGTATTTT
TRBV5-1	.	TRBJ2-1	.	CASSSGPSSYNEQFF	TGCGCCAGCAGCTCGGGCCCGAGCTCCTACAATGAGCAGTTCTTC
TRBV12-5	few	TRBJ1-1	.	CASGLRVGLLPRNTEAFF	TGTGCTAGTGGCCTGAGGGTAGGTTTGCTGCCTAGGAACACTGAAGCTTTCTTT
TRBV30	.	TRBJ2-5	.	CAWSVSAGPQYF	TGTGCCTGGAGTGTATCAGCGGGCCCCCAGTACTTC
TRBV2	.	TRBJ1-5	TRBD1	CASRPGQGGWQPQHF	TGTGCCAGCAGGCCAGGACAGGGCGGGTGGCAGCCCCAGCATTTT
TRBV4-1	.	TRBJ1-2	.	CASSQTGTGNYGYTF	TGCGCCAGCAGCCAAACGGGTACGGGGAACTATGGCTACACCTTC
TRBV6-6	.	TRBJ1-3	.	CASRETGSSGNTIYF	TGTGCCAGCAGAGAAACAGGATCCTCTGGAAACACCATATATTTT
TRBV30	few	TRBJ1-1	TRBD1	CAWIKTGGLEAFF	TGTGCCTGGATTAAGACAGGGGGCCTTGAAGCTTTCTTT
TRBV15	.	TRBJ2-7	.	CATSREAGTYEQYF	TGTGCCACCAGCAGAGAAGCAGGGACCTACGAGCAGTACTTC
TRBV4-1	few	TRBJ2-2	.	CASSQYDTGELFF	TGCGCCAGCAGCCAATATGACACCGGGGAGCTGTTTTTT
TRBV6-5	.	TRBJ1-1	TRBD1	CASSSTGGGTEAFF	TGTGCCAGCAGTTCAACAGGGGGAGGAACTGAAGCTTTCTTT
TRBV28	.	TRBJ1-6	TRBD1	CASGQGQYKGPLHF	TGTGCCAGCGGACAGGGACAGTACAAGGGGCCCCTCCACTTT
TRBV7-2	.	TRBJ1-5	.	CASSPTGPHNNQPQHF	TGTGCCAGCAGCCCGACCGGGCCGCATAACAATCAGCCCCAGCATTTT
TRBV7-9	few	TRBJ1-6	TRBD1	CASSEGQRNSPLHF	TGTGCCAGCAGCGAGGGACAGCGGAATTCACCCCTCCACTTT
TRBV6-6	few	TRBJ2-1	TRBD2	CASSSSGNYNEQFF	TGTGCCAGCAGTTCGAGCGGGAACTACAATGAGCAGTTCTTC